These T cell receptor beta chains were read from a single sample in a study of cytomegalovirus exposure and HLA in healthy donors. Sequencing used immunoSEQ multiplex PCR; TCRdb keeps in-frame clones, though not all of them. The table has about 140,000 clones, more than 60% seen once; the top ten hold over 8.5%. Sequencing was done on a sample of PBMCs. The receptors were gathered from a woman aged 45-65 years in good health and CMV-seropositive. Each CDR3 is given with its conserved first and last residue. The D gene is left open where the match is weak. Part of the rows lack a size; the others show once, few, many or a class for expanded clones.

clone size	D gene	V gene	J gene	CDR3 DNA	CDR3 protein
-	TRBD2	TRBV11-3	TRBJ2-5	TGTGCCAGCAGCCCCGGGACTAGCGGGGGGTTGACCCAAGAGACCCAGTACTTC	CASSPGTSGGLTQETQYF
-	TRBD1	TRBV5-5	TRBJ1-6	TGTGCCAGCAACCCGACAGGGGAGGATTCACCCCTCCACTTT	CASNPTGEDSPLHF
-	TRBD1	TRBV2	TRBJ1-1	TGTGCCAGCAGCCAGGGGGCGTTCACTGAAGCTTTCTTT	CASSQGAFTEAFF
once	TRBD2	TRBV9	TRBJ2-3	TGTGCCAGCAGCGTAGGGCTAGCGGGGGGAACAGATACGCAGTATTTT	CASSVGLAGGTDTQYF
-	TRBD1	TRBV7-2	TRBJ1-1	TGTGCCAGCAGCTTAGAAAATCCCAGGGGGGCTGAAGCTTTCTTT	CASSLENPRGAEAFF
-	TRBD2	TRBV5-1	TRBJ2-2	TGCGCCAGCAGCCCCCGGCCAGGGGGACTAGCAGGGGACACCGGGGAGCTGTTTTTT	CASSPRPGGLAGDTGELFF
-	-	TRBV10-3	TRBJ2-5	TGTGCCATCAGTGAGTCGAAGGACGGCTCAGGGGTAGAGACCCAGTACTTC	CAISESKDGSGVETQYF
few	-	TRBV4-1	TRBJ1-6	TGCGCCAGCAGCCAAAGGGGTGGGTTCAGCGATAATTCACCCCTCCACTTT	CASSQRGGFSDNSPLHF
-	TRBD1	TRBV7-7	TRBJ1-3	TGTGCTAGCAGCTCGGGACAGGGAAACACCATATATTTT	CASSSGQGNTIYF
-	TRBD1	TRBV7-3	TRBJ2-1	TGTGCCAGCAGCTCCCGGGACAGCAATGAGCAGTTCTTC	CASSSRDSNEQFF